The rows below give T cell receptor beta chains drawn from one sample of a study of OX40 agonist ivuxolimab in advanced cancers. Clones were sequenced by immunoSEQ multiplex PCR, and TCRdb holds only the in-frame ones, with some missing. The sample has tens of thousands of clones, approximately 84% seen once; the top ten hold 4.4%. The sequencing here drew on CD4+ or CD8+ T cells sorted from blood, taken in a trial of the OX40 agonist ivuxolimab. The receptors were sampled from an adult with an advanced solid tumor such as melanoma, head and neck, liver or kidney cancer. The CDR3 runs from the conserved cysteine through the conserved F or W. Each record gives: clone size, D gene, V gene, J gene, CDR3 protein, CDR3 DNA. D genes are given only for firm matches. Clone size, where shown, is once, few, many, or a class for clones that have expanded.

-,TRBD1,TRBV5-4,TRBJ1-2,CASSLQGTANYGYTF,TGTGCCAGCAGCTTGCAGGGGACAGCTAACTATGGCTACACCTTC
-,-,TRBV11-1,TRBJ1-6,CASSLGYTRSPLHF,TGTGCCAGCAGCTTAGGGTACACACGTTCACCCCTCCACTTT
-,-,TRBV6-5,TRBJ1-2,CASSPAYGYTF,TGTGCCAGCAGTCCGGCCTATGGCTACACCTTC
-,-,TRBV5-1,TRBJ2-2,CASSLELHPTGELFF,TGCGCCAGCAGCTTGGAATTACACCCGACCGGGGAGCTGTTTTTT
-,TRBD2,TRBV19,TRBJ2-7,CASSIEASGGDKTYEQYF,TGTGCCAGTAGTATAGAGGCTAGCGGGGGTGATAAGACCTACGAGCAGTACTTC
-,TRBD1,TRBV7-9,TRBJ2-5,CASSLGDRGVQETQYF,TGTGCCAGCAGCTTAGGGGACAGGGGTGTCCAAGAGACCCAGTACTTC
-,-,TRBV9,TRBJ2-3,CASSHPPEDTQYF,TGTGCCAGCAGCCACCCTCCCGAAGATACGCAGTATTTT
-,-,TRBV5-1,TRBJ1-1,CASSSEGRSDTEAFF,TGCGCCAGCAGCTCGGAGGGGAGGTCGGACACTGAAGCTTTCTTT
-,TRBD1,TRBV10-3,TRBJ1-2,CAISGQGAYGYTF,TGTGCCATCAGTGGACAGGGGGCCTATGGCTACACCTTC
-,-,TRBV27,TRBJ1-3,CASSSAGRPSGNTIYF,TGTGCCAGCAGTTCCGCGGGGAGACCCTCTGGAAACACCATATATTTT
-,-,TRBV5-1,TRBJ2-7,CASSLGDRVDEQYF,TGTGCCAGCAGCTTAGGTGACAGAGTCGACGAGCAGTACTTC
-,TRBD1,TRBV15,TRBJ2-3,CATSRRDRGRADTQYF,TGTGCCACCAGCAGAAGAGACAGGGGGCGCGCAGATACGCAGTATTTT
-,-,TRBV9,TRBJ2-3,CASSARRLTDTQYF,TGTGCCAGCAGCGCTCGGCGACTCACAGATACGCAGTATTTT
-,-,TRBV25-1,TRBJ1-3,CASSDIKSGGNTIYF,TGTGCCAGCAGTGATATAAAGAGTGGTGGAAACACCATATATTTT
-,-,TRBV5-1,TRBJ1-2,CASSLQGDGYTF,TGCGCCAGCAGTCTGCAGGGCGATGGCTACACCTTC
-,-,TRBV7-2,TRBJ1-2,CASSLAHTQGYGYTF,TGTGCCAGCAGCTTAGCCCACACACAGGGTTATGGCTACACCTTC
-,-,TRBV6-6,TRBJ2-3,CASTRDGDTQYF,TGTGCCAGCACCAGGGACGGGGATACGCAGTATTTT
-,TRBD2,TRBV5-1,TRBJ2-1,CASSLLAGANYNEQFF,TGCGCCAGCAGCTTACTAGCGGGGGCAAACTACAATGAGCAGTTCTTC
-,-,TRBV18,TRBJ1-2,CASSPSGRDNGYTF,TGTGCCAGCTCACCAAGTGGCAGGGACAATGGCTACACCTTC
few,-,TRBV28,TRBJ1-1,CASGLGSVAFF,TGTGCCAGCGGGTTAGGGAGTGTAGCTTTCTTT
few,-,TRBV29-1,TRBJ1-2,CSVGTGLGLSYGYTF,TGCAGCGTCGGTACGGGTTTAGGGTTGAGCTATGGCTACACCTTC
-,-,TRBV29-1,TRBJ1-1,CSGQGGSNTEAFF,TGCAGCGGTCAAGGCGGGTCGAACACTGAAGCTTTCTTT
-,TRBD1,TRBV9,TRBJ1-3,CASSGTGGGNTIYF,TGTGCCAGCAGCGGAACAGGGGGTGGAAACACCATATATTTT
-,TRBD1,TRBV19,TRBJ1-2,CASSTRTGDYGYTF,TGTGCCAGTAGTACGCGGACAGGGGATTATGGCTACACCTTC
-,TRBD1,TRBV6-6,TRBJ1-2,CASSFRDREGGDGYTF,TGTGCCAGCAGTTTCCGGGACAGGGAGGGCGGAGATGGCTACACCTTC
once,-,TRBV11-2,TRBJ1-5,CASSPHSGLEPQHF,TGTGCCAGCAGCCCCCACTCGGGCCTCGAGCCCCAGCATTTT
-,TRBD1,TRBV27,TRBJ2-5,CASRTGGRETQYF,TGTGCCAGCCGCACAGGGGGTAGGGAGACCCAGTACTTC
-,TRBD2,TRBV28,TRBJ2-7,CASSLSGGVTAYEQYF,TGTGCCAGCAGTTTATCTGGGGGGGTCACCGCCTACGAGCAGTACTTC
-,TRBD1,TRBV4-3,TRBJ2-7,CASSRGTGDSYEQYF,TGCGCCAGCAGCCGTGGGACAGGGGACTCCTACGAGCAGTACTTC
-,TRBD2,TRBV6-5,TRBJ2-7,CASSYSIGLAVLEQYF,TGTGCCAGCAGTTACTCTATTGGACTAGCGGTTTTGGAGCAGTACTTC
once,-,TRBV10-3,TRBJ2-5,CAISESGETQYF,TGTGCCATCAGTGAGTCAGGAGAGACCCAGTACTTC
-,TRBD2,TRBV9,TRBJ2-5,CASSSGLAGGLETQYF,TGTGCCAGCAGCTCCGGACTAGCGGGGGGGCTTGAGACCCAGTACTTC
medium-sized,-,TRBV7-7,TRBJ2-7,CASSPDSNPSYEQYF,TGTGCTAGCAGCCCCGACAGCAATCCCTCCTACGAGCAGTACTTC
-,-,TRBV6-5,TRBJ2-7,CASTERQTYEQYF,TGTGCCAGCACGGAGAGGCAGACCTACGAGCAGTACTTC
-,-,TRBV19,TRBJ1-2,CASSEVEGVGYTF,TGTGCCAGTAGCGAGGTTGAGGGTGTGGGCTACACCTTC
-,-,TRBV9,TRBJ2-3,CASSMRGQTDTQYF,TGTGCCAGCAGCATGCGGGGCCAGACGGATACGCAGTATTTT
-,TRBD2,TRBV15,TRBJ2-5,CATSRDRTSGGETQYF,TGTGCCACCAGCAGAGATAGGACTAGCGGAGGAGAGACCCAGTACTTC
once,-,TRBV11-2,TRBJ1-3,CASSLVKKATPFGNTIYF,TGTGCCAGCAGCTTAGTGAAAAAAGCCACCCCGTTTGGAAACACCATATATTTT
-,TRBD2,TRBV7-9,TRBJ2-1,CASSLSGSPSGDEQFF,TGTGCCAGCAGCTTATCGGGCTCCCCTAGCGGCGATGAGCAGTTCTTC
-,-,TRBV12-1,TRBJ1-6,CASSFSDRDGYNSPLHF,TGTGCCAGCAGCTTTTCCGACAGGGACGGCTATAATTCACCCCTCCACTTT
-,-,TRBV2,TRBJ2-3,CASRVQGPLIDTQYF,TGTGCCAGCAGGGTACAGGGACCTCTGATCGATACGCAGTATTTT
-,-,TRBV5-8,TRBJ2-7,CASSLLRVEDEQYF,TGTGCCAGCAGCTTGCTTCGGGTCGAGGACGAGCAGTACTTC
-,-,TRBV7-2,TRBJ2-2,CASNPVAGELFF,TGTGCCAGCAACCCGGTCGCCGGGGAGCTGTTTTTT